These T cell receptor beta chains were read from a single sample in a study of blood T cells in healthy people across ages. TCRdb re-derived calls from the 5' RACE reads in MiXCR, one entry per CDR3 protein. The sample contains roughly 680,000 distinct CDR3 sequences, around half of which appear only once. The sample was blood. The origin of the receptors is a woman aged 55-75 years in good health. Both conserved end residues are trimmed from each CDR3.

v_gene: TRBV30; j_gene: TRBJ1-5; CDR3aa: AWSGISFNQPQH
v_gene: TRBV9; j_gene: TRBJ2-3; CDR3aa: ASSVSPIDTDTQY
v_gene: TRBV5-4; j_gene: TRBJ1-2; CDR3aa: ASSNRDTSNYGYT
v_gene: TRBV20-1; j_gene: TRBJ1-1; CDR3aa: SARAGASGTEAF
v_gene: TRBV7-2; j_gene: TRBJ2-7; CDR3aa: ASSSVAGIRSYEQY
v_gene: TRBV20-1; j_gene: TRBJ2-3; CDR3aa: SAPGTSGGDTQY
v_gene: TRBV27; j_gene: TRBJ2-6; CDR3aa: ASSLGLGVGANVLT
v_gene: TRBV9; j_gene: TRBJ2-1; CDR3aa: ASSVEVHYNEQF
v_gene: TRBV11-2; j_gene: TRBJ2-3; CDR3aa: ASSHPDSTDTQY
v_gene: TRBV4-2; j_gene: TRBJ2-1; CDR3aa: ASSPPGTPVFYNEQF
v_gene: TRBV20-1; j_gene: TRBJ1-1; CDR3aa: SASPGLDTEAF
v_gene: TRBV11-2; j_gene: TRBJ1-3; CDR3aa: ASSLQDVTFDTIY
v_gene: TRBV10-3; j_gene: TRBJ1-1; CDR3aa: AISEAGTNTEAF
v_gene: TRBV4-3; j_gene: TRBJ2-7; CDR3aa: ASSQDLPSSYEQY
v_gene: TRBV4-3; j_gene: TRBJ2-1; CDR3aa: ASSQVLAAAYNEQF
v_gene: TRBV29-1; j_gene: TRBJ2-1; CDR3aa: SVETQTSGLPEQF
v_gene: TRBV20-1; j_gene: NA; CDR3aa: SASWEAETQY
v_gene: TRBV29-1; j_gene: TRBJ2-3; CDR3aa: SVCPGLASTDTQY
v_gene: TRBV20-1; j_gene: TRBJ2-2; CDR3aa: SARPPSGTGELF
v_gene: TRBV20-1; j_gene: TRBJ2-7; CDR3aa: SAGRLAGDYEQY
v_gene: TRBV28; j_gene: TRBJ1-2; CDR3aa: ASSLYQGLNT
v_gene: TRBV5-1; j_gene: TRBJ2-3; CDR3aa: ASSRAGEGDTQY
v_gene: TRBV28; j_gene: TRBJ1-2; CDR3aa: ASSWSGGNYGYT
v_gene: TRBV29-1; j_gene: TRBJ2-5; CDR3aa: SFTGSQETQY
v_gene: TRBV3-1; j_gene: TRBJ1-1; CDR3aa: ASSPTGGETEAF
v_gene: TRBV20-1; j_gene: TRBJ2-1; CDR3aa: SARDNRVGDNEQF
v_gene: TRBV5-1; j_gene: TRBJ2-7; CDR3aa: ASSRRDKAYEQY
v_gene: TRBV20-1; j_gene: TRBJ1-4; CDR3aa: SARVHRWGTGGLNEKLF
v_gene: TRBV28; j_gene: TRBJ2-7; CDR3aa: ASSSLVGEQY
v_gene: TRBV30; j_gene: TRBJ1-1; CDR3aa: AWRDSSTEAF
v_gene: TRBV6-1; j_gene: TRBJ2-7; CDR3aa: ASSESPTSGGYNEQY
v_gene: TRBV4-3; j_gene: TRBJ2-3; CDR3aa: ASSPKRGTISTDTQY
v_gene: TRBV6-6; j_gene: TRBJ1-2; CDR3aa: ASTEAPTLYGYT
v_gene: TRBV7-9; j_gene: TRBJ2-5; CDR3aa: ASSLEAGALETQY
v_gene: TRBV5-1; j_gene: TRBJ2-1; CDR3aa: ASSLAVGGGPDEQF
v_gene: TRBV20-1; j_gene: TRBJ1-5; CDR3aa: SASTGSWDQPQH
v_gene: TRBV12-3/TRBV12-4; j_gene: TRBJ2-1; CDR3aa: ASSDQGLSYNEQF
v_gene: TRBV7-9; j_gene: TRBJ2-1; CDR3aa: ASSPQGSSLNEQF
v_gene: TRBV7-3; j_gene: TRBJ2-2; CDR3aa: ASSLGANAGELF
v_gene: TRBV24-1; j_gene: TRBJ2-5; CDR3aa: ATSATRASSQETQY
v_gene: TRBV7-8; j_gene: TRBJ2-3; CDR3aa: ASSSGQGARTDTQY
v_gene: TRBV30; j_gene: TRBJ2-6; CDR3aa: AWVRGSGANVLT
v_gene: TRBV3-1; j_gene: TRBJ1-2; CDR3aa: ASSKPGEESDYGYT
v_gene: TRBV29-1; j_gene: TRBJ1-2; CDR3aa: SVNYGYT
v_gene: TRBV11-2; j_gene: TRBJ2-1; CDR3aa: ASRPGLAGVNNEQF
v_gene: TRBV27; j_gene: TRBJ2-7; CDR3aa: ASSRYEVGLSYEQY
v_gene: TRBV7-3; j_gene: TRBJ1-1; CDR3aa: ASSLNPRQGHTGAF
v_gene: TRBV7-9; j_gene: TRBJ2-2; CDR3aa: ASSLRVQAAGELF
v_gene: TRBV19; j_gene: TRBJ2-7; CDR3aa: ASSARLAGAAYEQY
v_gene: TRBV2; j_gene: TRBJ2-5; CDR3aa: ASSGLEGETQY
v_gene: TRBV6-5; j_gene: TRBJ2-1; CDR3aa: ASSLRLGDFVQF
v_gene: TRBV29-1; j_gene: TRBJ1-2; CDR3aa: SVRDIAADNYGYT
v_gene: TRBV7-2; j_gene: TRBJ2-5; CDR3aa: ASTDIIGGGQETQY
v_gene: TRBV28; j_gene: TRBJ2-7; CDR3aa: ASSSPSHRGGYEQY
v_gene: TRBV20-1; j_gene: TRBJ2-4; CDR3aa: SAREGVTKNIQY
v_gene: TRBV5-1; j_gene: TRBJ2-5; CDR3aa: ASSFRLAGTQETQY